A selection of T cell receptor beta chains follows, all from one sample in a study of spatial heterogeneity in lung cancer. In TCRdb, the 5' RACE reads were re-called with MiXCR into one record per CDR3 protein. The sample shows 39,000 or so distinct CDR3 sequences, around 3.1% of them seen only once. The sequencing here drew on normal lung tissue next to the tumor, taken at surgery. Receptors originate from a male donor with early-stage non-small cell lung cancer. Both conserved end residues are part of each CDR3. The D gene is left open where the match is weak. Size is stated for part of the rows, as once, few or many counts, or as a class when the clone is expanded.

TGTGCCAGCAGCCCTCAGGCCCTCGGGGACACCATATATTTT,CASSPQALGDTIYF,.,TRBJ1-3,TRBV7-9,many,14
TGCGCCAGCAGCTTGGTTCGGGGGGCCCAAGATACGCAGTATTTT,CASSLVRGAQDTQYF,.,TRBJ2-3,TRBV5-1,.,15
TGTGCCAGCAGCCAAGTTGGGCCTCAGCAGTTCTTC,CASSQVGPQQFF,.,TRBJ2-1,TRBV14,many,12
TGTGCCAGCAGTTGGCAGACAAACACCGGGGAGCTGTTTTTT,CASSWQTNTGELFF,.,TRBJ2-2,TRBV6-1,many,14
TGTGCCAGCAGAGCCCCCTCGGCTAGCACAGATACGCAGTATTTT,CASRAPSASTDTQYF,.,TRBJ2-3,TRBV28,many,15
TGTGCCAGCAGCCCACGAGCGGGAGCAGGCACAGATACGCAGTATTTT,CASSPRAGAGTDTQYF,TRBD2,TRBJ2-3,TRBV11-3,many,16
TGTGCCAGCAGTTTAGCTCAGGGTATCGGGGAGCTGTTTTTT,CASSLAQGIGELFF,.,TRBJ2-2,TRBV28,many,14
TGTGCCAGCAGACGGGAGGGGAACATTCAGCACTTC,CASRREGNIQHF,TRBD2,TRBJ2-4,TRBV6-2/TRBV6-3,.,12
TGTGCCAGCAGCTCTTGGACTAGCCCGGCCGGGGAGCTGTTTTTT,CASSSWTSPAGELFF,TRBD2,TRBJ2-2,TRBV7-2,many,15
TGTGCCAGCAGCTCGGCCCAGGGGGGCGAGCAGTTCTTC,CASSSAQGGEQFF,.,TRBJ2-1,TRBV28,many,13
TGTGCCAGCTCACTAGAAACGAACGTCTACGAGCAGTACTTC,CASSLETNVYEQYF,.,TRBJ2-7,TRBV18,many,14
TGTGCCAGCAGTTTATCCGGGACAGAAGTTGGAAACACCATATATTTT,CASSLSGTEVGNTIYF,TRBD1,TRBJ1-3,TRBV27,few,16
TGCGCCAGCAGCTCCCTTAGCGGGGGCTCGAACACCGGGGAGCTGTTTTTT,CASSSLSGGSNTGELFF,TRBD2,TRBJ2-2,TRBV5-1,many,17
TGTGCCAGCAGTTATCACCTCGGCGCGGGGGGAAGCATTCAGTACTTC,CASSYHLGAGGSIQYF,TRBD2,TRBJ2-4,TRBV6-2/TRBV6-3,few,16
TGTGCCAGCAGCGTTAGTTCTAGATGGGGGCCCACAGATACGCAGTATTTT,CASSVSSRWGPTDTQYF,.,TRBJ2-3,TRBV9,many,17
TGCAGTGCCGGGGGTAGCGGGGGCTTCGAGCAGTACTTC,CSAGGSGGFEQYF,TRBD2,TRBJ2-7,TRBV20-1,many,13
TGCGCCAGCAGCCAAGACGGGGCCGGGGAGCTGTTTTTT,CASSQDGAGELFF,.,TRBJ2-2,TRBV4-1,many,13
TGTGCCAGCAGTCAAACTAATAGCAATCAGCCCCAGCATTTT,CASSQTNSNQPQHF,.,TRBJ1-5,TRBV12-3/TRBV12-4,many,14
TGTGCCAGCAGTTTATTCAGGTCCACTCACGGTTCTGGGGCCAACGTCCTGACTTTC,CASSLFRSTHGSGANVLTF,.,TRBJ2-6,TRBV28,many,19
TGTGCCAGCTCAGGACCAGGAGGAGCTGGGGCCAACGTCCTGACTTTC,CASSGPGGAGANVLTF,.,TRBJ2-6,TRBV18,many,16
TGTGCCAGCAGTCCCCCGGAGGCTTACGAGCAGTACTTC,CASSPPEAYEQYF,.,TRBJ2-7,TRBV6-2/TRBV6-3,.,13
TGTGCCAGCAGCTTAGGATCGTACGCCGAGGGTGAAAAACTGTTTTTT,CASSLGSYAEGEKLFF,.,TRBJ1-4,TRBV7-9,many,16
TGTGCCAGCAGCACTCACGACACCTACAATGAGCAGTTCTTC,CASSTHDTYNEQFF,.,TRBJ2-1,TRBV7-2,many,14
TGTGCCAGCAGTTTGGGGACAGACCAAGAGACCCAGTACTTC,CASSLGTDQETQYF,TRBD1,TRBJ2-5,TRBV12-3/TRBV12-4,many,14
TGTGCTAAACGCCGGGGTGTCTTAACCGGGGAGCTGTTTTTT,CAKRRGVLTGELFF,.,TRBJ2-2,TRBV12-3/TRBV12-4,many,14
TGCGCCAGCAGCTTGGAATTACGTAGCTCTGGAAACACCATATATTTT,CASSLELRSSGNTIYF,.,TRBJ1-3,TRBV5-1,many,16
TGCGCCAGCAGCTTGGATGGGGTCAGCAATCAGCCCCAGCATTTT,CASSLDGVSNQPQHF,.,TRBJ1-5,TRBV5-1,many,15
TGTGCCAGCAGAGGCCCTAGCACAGATACGCAGTATTTT,CASRGPSTDTQYF,.,TRBJ2-3,TRBV7-2,many,13
TGTGCCAGCAGTTTTGGGACTAGCCCCCATACGCAGTATTTT,CASSFGTSPHTQYF,TRBD2,TRBJ2-3,TRBV6-6,many,14
TGTGCCAGCGCCTGGGCCGGGACAGGGTTATTGGATACGCAGTATTTT,CASAWAGTGLLDTQYF,TRBD1,TRBJ2-3,TRBV28,many,16
TGTGCCAGCAACCCACAGGGCCAAGAGACCCAGTACTTC,CASNPQGQETQYF,.,TRBJ2-5,TRBV5-6,.,13
TGTGCCAGCAGCTTTTATCGGGGATATGTGACTAATGAAAAACTGTTTTTT,CASSFYRGYVTNEKLFF,.,TRBJ1-4,TRBV7-9,many,17
TGTGCCAGCAGCTTAGGGCAGGGAATAGAGGCCGGGGAGCTGTTTTTT,CASSLGQGIEAGELFF,.,TRBJ2-2,TRBV7-6,many,16
TGCGCCAGCAGCTCACAGGGTACCGGGGAGACCCAGTACTTC,CASSSQGTGETQYF,.,TRBJ2-5,TRBV5-1,many,14
TGTGCCAGCAGCCCCCAGGGGTGGCGCCCGGTTTGGAATGAGCAGTTCTTC,CASSPQGWRPVWNEQFF,.,TRBJ2-1,TRBV7-9,many,17
TGCAGTGCTTCCGGACTAGCGGCGTCGGACGAGCAGTACTTC,CSASGLAASDEQYF,TRBD2,TRBJ2-7,TRBV20-1,many,14
TGCAGTGCTGGAGGGACAGCGGCAGGCAATCAGCCCCAGCATTTT,CSAGGTAAGNQPQHF,TRBD1,TRBJ1-5,TRBV20-1,many,15